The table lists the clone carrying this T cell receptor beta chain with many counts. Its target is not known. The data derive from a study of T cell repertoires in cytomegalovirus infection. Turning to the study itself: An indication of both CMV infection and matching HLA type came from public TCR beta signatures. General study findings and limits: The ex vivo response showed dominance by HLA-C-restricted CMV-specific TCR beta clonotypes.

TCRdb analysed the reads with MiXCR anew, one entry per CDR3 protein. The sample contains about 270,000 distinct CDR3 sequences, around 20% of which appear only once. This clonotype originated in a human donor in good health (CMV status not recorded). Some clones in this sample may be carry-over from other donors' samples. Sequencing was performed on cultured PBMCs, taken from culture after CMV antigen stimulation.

The CDR3 spells CASSLYKNTEAFF. The DNA for the CDR3 is TGTGCCAGCAGTTTATATAAGAACACTGAAGCTTTCTTT. The V call is TRBV12-3 or TRBV12-4, the J call TRBJ1-1, with unresolved D. CDR3 length: 13 amino acids. V gave up 2 bases and J gave up 1 base, with 5 bases separating them.